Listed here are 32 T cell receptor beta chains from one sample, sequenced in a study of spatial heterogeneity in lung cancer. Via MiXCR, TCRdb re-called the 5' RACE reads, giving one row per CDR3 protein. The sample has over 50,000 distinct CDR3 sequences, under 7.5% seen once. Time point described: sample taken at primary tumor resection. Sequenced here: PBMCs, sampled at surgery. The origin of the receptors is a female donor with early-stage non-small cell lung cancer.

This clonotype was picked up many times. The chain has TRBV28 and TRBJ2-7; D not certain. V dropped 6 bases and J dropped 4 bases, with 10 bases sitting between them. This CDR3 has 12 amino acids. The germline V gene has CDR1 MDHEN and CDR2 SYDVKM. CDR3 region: CASSPVGYEQYF. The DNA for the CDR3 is TGTGCCAGCAGCCCGGTGGGTTACGAGCAGTACTTC.

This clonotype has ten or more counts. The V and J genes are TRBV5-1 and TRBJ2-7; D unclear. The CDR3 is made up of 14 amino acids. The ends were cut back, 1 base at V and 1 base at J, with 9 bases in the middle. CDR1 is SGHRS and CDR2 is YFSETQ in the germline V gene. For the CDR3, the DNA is TGCGCCAGCAGCTTGTCGGCCGCTTCCTACGAGCAGTACTTC. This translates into CASSLSAASYEQYF.

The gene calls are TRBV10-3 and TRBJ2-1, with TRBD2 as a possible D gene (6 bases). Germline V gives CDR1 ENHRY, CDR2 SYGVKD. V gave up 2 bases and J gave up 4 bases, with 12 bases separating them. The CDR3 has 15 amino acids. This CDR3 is CAISEEGGGYNEQFF. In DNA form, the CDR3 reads TGTGCCATCAGTGAGGAGGGAGGAGGTTACAATGAGCAGTTCTTC.

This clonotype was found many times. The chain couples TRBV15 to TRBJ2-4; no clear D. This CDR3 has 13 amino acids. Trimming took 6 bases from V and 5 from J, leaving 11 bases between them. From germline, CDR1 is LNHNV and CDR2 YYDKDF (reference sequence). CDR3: CATRALGQNIQYF. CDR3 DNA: TGTGCCACCAGGGCTCTAGGCCAAAACATTCAGTACTTC.

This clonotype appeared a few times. CDR3 bases: TGTGCCAGCTCACCACGGCCAAGGGGGGAACTGTTTTTT. Translating gives CASSPRPRGELFF. The genes are TRBV18 and TRBJ1-4; D possibly corresponds to TRBD1 (6 bases). Germline V gene sequence: CDR1 KGHSH, CDR2 LQKENI. The CDR3 is 13 residues long. Trimming cost V 1 base and J 12 bases, with 12 bases left between them. The whole variable domain, remainder taken from reference TRBV18 and TRBJ1-4, is NAGVMQNPRHLVRRRGQEARLRCSPMKGHSHVYWYRQLPEEGLKFMVYLQKENIIDESGMPKERFSAEFPKEGPSILRIQQVVRGDSAAYFCASSPRPRGELFFGSGTQLSVL.

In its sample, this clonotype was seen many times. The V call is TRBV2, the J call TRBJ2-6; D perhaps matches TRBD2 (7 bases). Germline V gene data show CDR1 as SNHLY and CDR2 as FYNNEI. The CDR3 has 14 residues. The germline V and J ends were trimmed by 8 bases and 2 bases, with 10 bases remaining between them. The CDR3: CASGEGAGANVLTF. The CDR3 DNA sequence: TGTGCCAGCGGGGAGGGGGCTGGGGCCAACGTCCTGACTTTC.

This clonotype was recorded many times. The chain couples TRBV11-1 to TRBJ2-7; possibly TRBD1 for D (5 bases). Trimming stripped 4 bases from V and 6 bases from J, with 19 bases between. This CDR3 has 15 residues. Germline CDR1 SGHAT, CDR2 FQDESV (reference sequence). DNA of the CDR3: TGTGCCAGCAGCTCGGACATGGGTTTGGGAACCGAGCAGTACTTC. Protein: CASSSDMGLGTEQYF.

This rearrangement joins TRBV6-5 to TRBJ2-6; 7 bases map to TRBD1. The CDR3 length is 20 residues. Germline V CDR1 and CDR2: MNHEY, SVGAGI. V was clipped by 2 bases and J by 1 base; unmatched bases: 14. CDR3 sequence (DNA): TGTGCCAGCAGTTACGGCCCTACAGGGGACAGAGAATCTGGGGCCAACGTCCTGACTTTC. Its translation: CASSYGPTGDRESGANVLTF.

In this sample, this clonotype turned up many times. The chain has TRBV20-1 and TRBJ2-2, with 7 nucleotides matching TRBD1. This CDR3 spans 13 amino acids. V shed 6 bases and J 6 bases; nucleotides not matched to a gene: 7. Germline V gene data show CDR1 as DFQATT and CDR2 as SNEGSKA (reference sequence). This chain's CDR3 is CSAPVQGAGELFF. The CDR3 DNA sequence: TGCAGTGCGCCCGTTCAGGGGGCCGGGGAGCTGTTTTTT.

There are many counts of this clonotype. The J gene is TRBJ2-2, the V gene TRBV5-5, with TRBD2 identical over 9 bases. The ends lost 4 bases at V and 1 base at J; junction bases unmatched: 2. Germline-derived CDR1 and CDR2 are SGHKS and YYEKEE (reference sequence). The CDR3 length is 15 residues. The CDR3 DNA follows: TGTGCCAGCAGCCTAGCGGGATTGAACACCGGGGAGCTGTTTTTT. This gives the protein CASSLAGLNTGELFF.

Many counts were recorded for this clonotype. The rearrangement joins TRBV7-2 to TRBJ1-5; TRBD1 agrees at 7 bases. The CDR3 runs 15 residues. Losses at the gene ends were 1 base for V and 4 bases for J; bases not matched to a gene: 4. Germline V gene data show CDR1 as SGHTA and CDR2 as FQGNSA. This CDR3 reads CASSLVKGANQPQHF. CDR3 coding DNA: TGTGCCAGCAGCTTAGTAAAGGGGGCAAATCAGCCCCAGCATTTT. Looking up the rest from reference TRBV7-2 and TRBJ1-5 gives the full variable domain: GAGVSQSPSNKVTEKGKDVELRCDPISGHTALYWYRQSLGQGLEFLIYFQGNSAPDKSGLPSDRFSAERTGGSVSTLTIQRTQQEDSAVYLCASSLVKGANQPQHFGDGTRLSIL.

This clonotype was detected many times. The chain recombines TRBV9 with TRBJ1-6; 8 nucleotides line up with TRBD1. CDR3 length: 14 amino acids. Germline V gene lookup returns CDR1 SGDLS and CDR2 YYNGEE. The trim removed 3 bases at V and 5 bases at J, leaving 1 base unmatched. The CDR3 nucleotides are TGTGCCAGCAGCGCGACAGGGGATAATTCACCCCTCCACTTT. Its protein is CASSATGDNSPLHF.

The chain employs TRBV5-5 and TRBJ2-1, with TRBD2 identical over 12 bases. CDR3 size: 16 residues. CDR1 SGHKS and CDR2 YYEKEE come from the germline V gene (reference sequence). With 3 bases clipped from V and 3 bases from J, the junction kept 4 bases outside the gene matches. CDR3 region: CASSSRLAGDYNEQFF. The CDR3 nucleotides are TGTGCCAGCAGCTCAAGACTAGCGGGGGACTACAATGAGCAGTTCTTC.

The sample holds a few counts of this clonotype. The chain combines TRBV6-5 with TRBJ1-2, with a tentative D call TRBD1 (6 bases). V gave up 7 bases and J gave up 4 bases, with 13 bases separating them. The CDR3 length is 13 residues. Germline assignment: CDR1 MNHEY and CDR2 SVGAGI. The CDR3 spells CASTGGLGYGYTF. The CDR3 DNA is TGTGCCAGCACTGGGGGGCTTGGCTATGGCTACACCTTC.

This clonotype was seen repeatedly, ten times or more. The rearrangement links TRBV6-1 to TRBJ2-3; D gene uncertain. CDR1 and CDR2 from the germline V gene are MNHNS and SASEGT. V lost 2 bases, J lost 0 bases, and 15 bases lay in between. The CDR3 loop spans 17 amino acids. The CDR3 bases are TGTGCCAGCAGTGAACCAACGGGCCCCTATAGCACAGATACGCAGTATTTT. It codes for CASSEPTGPYSTDTQYF.

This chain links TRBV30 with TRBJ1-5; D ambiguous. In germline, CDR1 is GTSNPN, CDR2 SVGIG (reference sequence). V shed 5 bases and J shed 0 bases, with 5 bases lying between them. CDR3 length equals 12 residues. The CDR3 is CAWDDSNQPQHF. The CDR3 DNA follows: TGTGCCTGGGACGATAGCAATCAGCCCCAGCATTTT.

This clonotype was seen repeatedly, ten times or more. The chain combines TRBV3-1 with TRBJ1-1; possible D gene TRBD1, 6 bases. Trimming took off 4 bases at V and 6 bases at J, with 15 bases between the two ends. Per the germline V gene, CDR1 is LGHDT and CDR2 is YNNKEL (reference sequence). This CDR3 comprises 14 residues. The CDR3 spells CASSLRQVIAEAFF. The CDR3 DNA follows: TGTGCCAGCAGCCTCCGACAGGTCATCGCTGAAGCTTTCTTT.

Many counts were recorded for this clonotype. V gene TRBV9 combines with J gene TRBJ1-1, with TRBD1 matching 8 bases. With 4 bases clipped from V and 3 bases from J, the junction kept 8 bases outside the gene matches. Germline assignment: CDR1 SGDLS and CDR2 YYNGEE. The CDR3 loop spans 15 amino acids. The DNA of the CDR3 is TGTGCCAGCAGCCCTGAGCCGACAGGGGACACTGAAGCTTTCTTT. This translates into CASSPEPTGDTEAFF.

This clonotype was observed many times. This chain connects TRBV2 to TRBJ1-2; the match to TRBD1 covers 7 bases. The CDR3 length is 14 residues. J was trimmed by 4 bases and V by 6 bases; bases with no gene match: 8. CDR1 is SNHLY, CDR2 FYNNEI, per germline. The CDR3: CASRTGRSSYGYTF. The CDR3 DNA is TGTGCCAGCAGGACAGGGAGATCTTCCTATGGCTACACCTTC.

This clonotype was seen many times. The CDR3 spells CASSLSGRGADTQYF. Written as DNA, the CDR3 is TGTGCCAGCAGTTTGAGCGGGAGGGGAGCAGATACGCAGTATTTT. The rearrangement links TRBV12-3 or TRBV12-4 to TRBJ2-3; 10 bases map to TRBD2. J gave up 4 bases and V 3 bases, and 4 bases lay outside the gene matches. The length of the CDR3 is 15 residues.

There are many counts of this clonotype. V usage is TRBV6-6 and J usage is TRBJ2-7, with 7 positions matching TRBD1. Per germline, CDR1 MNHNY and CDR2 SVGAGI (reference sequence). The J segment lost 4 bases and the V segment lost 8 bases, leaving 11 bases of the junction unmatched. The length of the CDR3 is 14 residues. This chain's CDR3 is CASPEGARRYEQYV. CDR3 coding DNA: TGTGCCAGCCCAGAGGGGGCTCGGCGATACGAGCAGTACGTC.

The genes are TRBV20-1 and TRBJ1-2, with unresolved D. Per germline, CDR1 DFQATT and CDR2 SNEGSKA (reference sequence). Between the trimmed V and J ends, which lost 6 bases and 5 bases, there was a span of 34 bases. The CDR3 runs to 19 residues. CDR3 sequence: CSASFLVPTSVAGRYGYTF. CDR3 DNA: TGCAGTGCCAGCTTCTTGGTGCCCACCTCGGTGGCGGGGAGGTATGGCTACACCTTC.

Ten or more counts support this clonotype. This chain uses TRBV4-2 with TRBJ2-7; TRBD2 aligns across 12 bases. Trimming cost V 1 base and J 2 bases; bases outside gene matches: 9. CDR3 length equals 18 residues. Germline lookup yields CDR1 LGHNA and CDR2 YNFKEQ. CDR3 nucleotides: TGTGCCAGCAGCCAAGTGTGGACTAGCGGGGCCCATCCCTACGAGCAGTACGTC. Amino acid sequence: CASSQVWTSGAHPYEQYV.

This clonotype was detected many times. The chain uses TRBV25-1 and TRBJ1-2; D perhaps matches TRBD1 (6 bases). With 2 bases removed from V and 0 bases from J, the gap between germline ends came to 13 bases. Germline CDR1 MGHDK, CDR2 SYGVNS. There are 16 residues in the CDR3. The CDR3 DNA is TGTGCCAGCAGTGAAAGGTATCAGGGGTCTAACTATGGCTACACCTTC. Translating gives CASSERYQGSNYGYTF.

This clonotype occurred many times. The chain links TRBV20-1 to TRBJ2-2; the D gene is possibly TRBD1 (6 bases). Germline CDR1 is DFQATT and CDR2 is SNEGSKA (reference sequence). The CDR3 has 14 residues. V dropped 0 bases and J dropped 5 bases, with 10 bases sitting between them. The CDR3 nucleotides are TGCAGTGCTAGAGATCACAGGGTAACCGGGGAGCTGTTTTTT. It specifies CSARDHRVTGELFF.

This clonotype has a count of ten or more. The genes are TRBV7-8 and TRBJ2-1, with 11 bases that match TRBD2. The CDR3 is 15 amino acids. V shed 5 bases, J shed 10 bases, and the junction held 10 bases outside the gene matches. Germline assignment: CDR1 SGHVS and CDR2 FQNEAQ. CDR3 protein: CASSLIAGGPGEQFF. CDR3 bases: TGTGCCAGCAGCCTCATAGCGGGAGGGCCGGGGGAGCAGTTCTTC.

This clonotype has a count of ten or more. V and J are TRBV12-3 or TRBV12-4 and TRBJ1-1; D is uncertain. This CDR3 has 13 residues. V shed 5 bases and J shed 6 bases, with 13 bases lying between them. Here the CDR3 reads CASSPRELAEAFF. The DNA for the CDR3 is TGTGCCAGCAGTCCTCGGGAGTTGGCTGAAGCTTTCTTT.

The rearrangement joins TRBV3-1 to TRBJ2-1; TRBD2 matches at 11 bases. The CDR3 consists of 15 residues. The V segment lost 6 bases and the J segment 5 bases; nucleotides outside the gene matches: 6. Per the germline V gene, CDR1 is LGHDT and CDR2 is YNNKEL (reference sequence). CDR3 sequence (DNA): TGTGCCAGCAGGCCCACTAGCGGGGGAAACAATGAGCAGTTCTTC. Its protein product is CASRPTSGGNNEQFF.

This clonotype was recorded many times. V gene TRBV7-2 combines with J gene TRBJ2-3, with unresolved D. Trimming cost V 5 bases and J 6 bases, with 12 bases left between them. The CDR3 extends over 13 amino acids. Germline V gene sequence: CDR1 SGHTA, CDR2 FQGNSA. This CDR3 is CASSQFSGDTQYF. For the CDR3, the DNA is TGTGCCAGCAGCCAATTCTCCGGGGATACGCAGTATTTT.

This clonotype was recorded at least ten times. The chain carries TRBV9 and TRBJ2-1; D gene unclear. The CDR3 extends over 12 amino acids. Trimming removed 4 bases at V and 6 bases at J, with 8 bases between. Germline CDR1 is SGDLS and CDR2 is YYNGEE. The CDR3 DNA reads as TGTGCCAGCAGCCCTTGGTTCAATGAGCAGTTCTTC. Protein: CASSPWFNEQFF. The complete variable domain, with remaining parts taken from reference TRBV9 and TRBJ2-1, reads DSGVTQTPKHLITATGQRVTLRCSPRSGDLSVYWYQQSLDQGLQFLIQYYNGEERAKGNILERFSAQQFPDLHSELNLSSLELGDSALYFCASSPWFNEQFFGPGTRLTVL.

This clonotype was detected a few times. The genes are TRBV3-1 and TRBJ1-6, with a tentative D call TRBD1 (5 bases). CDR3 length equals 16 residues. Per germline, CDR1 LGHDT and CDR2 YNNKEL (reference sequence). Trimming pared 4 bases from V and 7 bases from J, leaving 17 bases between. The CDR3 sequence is CASSPRRGGVNSPLHF. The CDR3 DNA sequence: TGTGCCAGCAGCCCTCGCCGGGGAGGGGTGAATTCACCCCTCCACTTT. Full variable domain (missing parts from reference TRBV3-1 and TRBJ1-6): DTAVSQTPKYLVTQMGNDKSIKCEQNLGHDTMYWYKQDSKKFLKIMFSYNNKELIINETVPNRFSPKSPDKAHLNLHINSLELGDSAVYFCASSPRRGGVNSPLHFGNGTRLTVT.

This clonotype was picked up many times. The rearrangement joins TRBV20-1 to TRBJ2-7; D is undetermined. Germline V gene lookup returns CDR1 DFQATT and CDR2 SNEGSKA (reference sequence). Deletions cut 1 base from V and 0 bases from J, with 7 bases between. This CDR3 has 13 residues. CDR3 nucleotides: TGCAGTGCTAGAGCTTCCGGCTCCTACGAGCAGTACTTC. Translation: CSARASGSYEQYF.